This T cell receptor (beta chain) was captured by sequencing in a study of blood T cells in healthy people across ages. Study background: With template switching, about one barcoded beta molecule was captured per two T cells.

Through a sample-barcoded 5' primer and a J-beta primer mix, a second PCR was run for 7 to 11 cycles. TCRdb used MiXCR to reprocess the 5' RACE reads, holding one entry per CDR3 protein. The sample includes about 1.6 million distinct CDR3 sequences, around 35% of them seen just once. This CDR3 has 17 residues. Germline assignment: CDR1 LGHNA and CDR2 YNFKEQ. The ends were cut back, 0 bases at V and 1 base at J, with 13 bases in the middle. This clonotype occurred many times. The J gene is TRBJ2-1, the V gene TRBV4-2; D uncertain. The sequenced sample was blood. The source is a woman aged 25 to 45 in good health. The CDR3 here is CASSQDPGELSYNEQFF. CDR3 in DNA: TGTGCCAGCAGCCAAGATCCCGGCGAGTTATCCTACAATGAGCAGTTCTTC.